These 2 T cell receptor beta chains originate from one sample sequenced in a study of neoadjuvant anti-PD-1 for oral cavity cancer. Using immunoSEQ multiplex PCR, the repertoire was profiled, and TCRdb retains in-frame clones only, with some absent. The sample lists 15,000 or so clones, about 70% seen once, with about 2.2% in the top ten. The sample in question was PBMCs, obtained before nivolumab (anti-PD-1) treatment. The receptors here all came from a person between 35 and 79 years old with oral cavity squamous cell carcinoma.

The V and J genes are TRBV5-4 and TRBJ2-1; a weak D match, TRBD2 (5 bases). V lost 4 bases to trimming and J lost 4 bases, with 15 bases between them. Germline loops: CDR1 SGHNT, CDR2 YYREEE (reference sequence). The CDR3 is 15 amino acids. CDR3: CASSPAGPAYNEQFF. For the CDR3, the DNA is TGTGCCAGCAGCCCGGCGGGCCCAGCATACAATGAGCAGTTCTTC. Full variable domain (outside the CDR3, taken from reference TRBV5-4 and TRBJ2-1): ETGVTQSPTHLIKTRGQQVTLRCSSQSGHNTVSWYQQALGQGPQFIFQYYREEENGRGNFPPRFSGLQFPNYSSELNVNALELDDSALYLCASSPAGPAYNEQFFGPGTRLTVL.

The J gene is TRBJ1-2, the V gene TRBV5-4, with D tentatively TRBD1 (6 bases). The CDR3 loop spans 14 amino acids. The V gene lost 3 bases and the J gene lost 4 bases, with 13 bases spanning the gap. Germline V gene sequence: CDR1 SGHNT, CDR2 YYREEE (reference sequence). The CDR3 loop is CASSSQGSSYGYTF. For the CDR3, the DNA is TGTGCCAGCAGCTCACAGGGCTCTTCCTATGGCTACACCTTC.